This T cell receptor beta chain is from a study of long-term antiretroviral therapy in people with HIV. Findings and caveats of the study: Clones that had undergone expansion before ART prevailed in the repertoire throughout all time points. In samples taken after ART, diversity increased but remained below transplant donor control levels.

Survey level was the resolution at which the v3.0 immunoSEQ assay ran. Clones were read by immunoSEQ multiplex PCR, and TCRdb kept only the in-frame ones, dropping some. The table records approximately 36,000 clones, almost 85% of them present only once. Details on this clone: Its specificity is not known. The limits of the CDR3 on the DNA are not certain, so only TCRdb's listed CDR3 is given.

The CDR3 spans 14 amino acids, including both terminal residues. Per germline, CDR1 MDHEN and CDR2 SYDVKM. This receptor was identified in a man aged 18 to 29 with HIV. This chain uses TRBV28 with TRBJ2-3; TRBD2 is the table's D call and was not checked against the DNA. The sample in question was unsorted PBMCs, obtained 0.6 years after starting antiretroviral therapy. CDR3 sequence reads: CASSTSGGTDTQYF.